This TCR beta chain was sequenced during a study of vaccination effects on CD4 cells after COVID-19. Study summary: Samples gathered post-vaccine arrived a median of 72 days past the second dose.

Germline values: CDR1 PRHDT, CDR2 FYEKMQ (reference sequence). With 5 bases removed from V and 3 bases from J, the gap between germline ends came to 14 bases. This CDR3 is built from 15 residues. TCRdb's copy holds only in-frame clones and misses some; the assay was immunoSEQ multiplex PCR. The sample has 40,000 to 50,000 clones; about 70% are singletons. About this clone itself: Its antigen is still unknown.

Before any sequencing was done, the ViraFEST assay used viral peptide pools to expand antigen-specific CD4+ T cells. Following 10 days of culture, CD4+ T cells were isolated. Participants received two doses of either the BNT162b2 or mRNA-1273 vaccine. Roughly 2 million PBMC per well were cultured with 9 to 10 IU/ml IL-2 and approximately 10 ug/ml peptides. The receptor's source is a human donor who received a COVID-19 vaccine. The sequencing here drew on CD4+ T cells from PBMCs cultured with HCoV-OC43 spike peptides, taken after COVID-19 vaccination. The sample's subset: HCoV-OC43 spike overlapping peptide pool stimulation. This sequence joins TRBV13 and TRBJ2-1; possibly TRBD1 or TRBD2 for D (5 bases each). This CDR3 reads CASSQLRGRYNEQFF. The CDR3 DNA reads TGTGCCAGCAGCCAATTACGGGGACGCTACAATGAGCAGTTCTTC.